This TCR beta chain was obtained from a study of shared clonotypes between healthy human individuals. Broader study findings: The study found 4.5% to 6% of naive CD4 clonotypes shared across several donors.

At deep level, the assay was performed. The repertoire was sequenced with immunoSEQ multiplex PCR; TCRdb's copy has only in-frame clones and lacks some. The sample consists of roughly 590,000 clones, around 95% of them appearing once. A note on this clone: The antigen is not known.

Naive CD8 populations comprised CD45RO-negative cells positively selected for CCR7, excluding terminally differentiated effector memory CD45RA+ cells. The healthy adult donors were HIV-negative and reported no recent acute infections or vaccinations. The V gene lost 6 bases and the J gene lost 4 bases, with 15 bases spanning the gap. There are 14 residues in the CDR3. Germline V gene lookup returns CDR1 SNHLY and CDR2 FYNNEI. The V and J genes are TRBV2 and TRBJ1-2, with D possibly TRBD1 on 6 matching bases. This TCR was recovered from a woman between 25 and 40 years old in good health. The specimen was naive CD8+ T cells sorted from blood. The CDR3 nucleotides are TGTGCCAGCAGCCGGACAGTGCTGATCTATGGCTACACCTTC. It codes for CASSRTVLIYGYTF. The variable domain in full, completed from reference TRBV2 and TRBJ1-2, reads EPEVTQTPSHQVTQMGQEVILRCVPISNHLYFYWYRQILGQKVEFLVSFYNNEISEKSEIFDDQFSVERPDGSNFTLKIRSTKLEDSAMYFCASSRTVLIYGYTFGSGTRLTVV.